This TCR beta chain came from a study of OX40 agonist ivuxolimab in advanced cancers. Study in general: The study gave patients intravenous ivuxolimab at 0.01 to 10 mg/kg every 2 weeks. Whole-study findings and limits: Expanded clones tended on average to be more numerous among CD8+ T cells than CD4+.

Assay used: immunoSEQ multiplex PCR; TCRdb lists only in-frame clones, some missing. The sample has tens of thousands of clones; approximately 88% are singletons. As to this clone: Antigen unknown.

Germline V gene sequence: CDR1 MDHEN, CDR2 SYDVKM. Between the trimmed V and J ends, which lost 2 bases and 5 bases, there was a span of 7 bases. The CDR3 consists of 13 residues. Sequences were derived from CD4+ or CD8+ T cells sorted from blood, sampled in a trial of the OX40 agonist ivuxolimab. This clonotype was sampled from an adult with an advanced solid tumor such as melanoma, head and neck, liver or kidney cancer. This chain joins TRBV28 and TRBJ1-5; D is uncertain. In nucleotides, the CDR3 is TGTGCCAGCAGTTTAGGTTGGGATCAGCCCCAGCATTTT. Its protein is CASSLGWDQPQHF.